These 10 T cell receptor beta chains share one sample of origin, sequenced in a study of post-analysis software for immune sequencing data. Study findings and constraints: There were several TRBV segments more frequent in patients than controls, and TRBV5-6, TRBV5-1 and TRBV20-1 were among them.

TCR beta cDNA libraries had unique molecular identifiers. TCRdb re-derived calls from the PCR reads in MiXCR, one entry per CDR3 protein. The table lists some 260,000 distinct CDR3 sequences, 35% to 45% of them singletons. Which antigens these TCRs recognize remains unknown. The sequencing input was blood. These receptors all stem from a girl aged 5-17 years with multiple sclerosis.

At least ten counts were recorded for this clonotype. This chain links TRBV4-1 with TRBJ2-5; D ambiguous. Per the germline V gene, CDR1 is MGHRA and CDR2 is YSYEKL. CDR3 length: 11 amino acids. V lost 5 bases and J lost 4, with 5 bases in between. The CDR3 reads CASSYGETQYF. DNA for the CDR3: TGCGCCAGCAGCTACGGAGAGACCCAGTACTTC.

The chain couples TRBV5-1 to TRBJ2-1; D might be TRBD2 (5 bases). Trimming cost V 0 bases and J 8 bases, with 12 bases left between them. The CDR3 spans 14 residues. The germline gives CDR1 SGHRS, CDR2 YFSETQ. CDR3: CASSLVGSADEQFF. CDR3 DNA sequence: TGCGCCAGCAGCTTGGTTGGTAGCGCAGATGAGCAGTTCTTC.

This clonotype was seen many times. The chain employs TRBV7-9 and TRBJ1-4; D is possibly TRBD1 (6 bases). V lost 1 base and J lost 8, with 17 bases in between. Germline CDR1 reads SEHNR; CDR2 reads FQNEAQ (reference sequence). This CDR3 comprises 16 residues. CDR3 bases: TGTGCCAGCAGCTTAGTCCATCCCGGGGGCGTCGAAAAACTGTTTTTT. Its translation is CASSLVHPGGVEKLFF.

Comments on this clonotype: Its ends do not fully match the called genes, so a read error is possible. V is TRBV7-7 and J is TRBJ2-1; 13 positions agree with TRBD2. This CDR3 comprises 15 residues. CDR1 SSHAT and CDR2 FNYEAQ come from the germline V gene (reference sequence). The CDR3 DNA reads TGTGCTAGCAGCCAGGGACTAGCGGGACCCAATGAGCAGTTCTTC. It encodes CASSQGLAGPNEQFF.

This clonotype has at least ten counts. This chain links TRBV21-1 with TRBJ1-2; no check of the table's D call, TRBD1, against the DNA was made. TRBV21-1 is tagged as a pseudogene. This CDR3 is built from 19 residues. The CDR3, as DNA: TGTGCCAGCAGCAAAGGGTTGGAGGGACACCGATCTCCCAACTATGGCTACACCTTC. Protein product: CASSKGLEGHRSPNYGYTF.

This clonotype was seen at least ten times. The chain couples TRBV2 to TRBJ1-2, with 7 positions matching TRBD1. The V gene's germline CDR1 is SNHLY and CDR2 FYNNEI. The CDR3 is made up of 16 amino acids. Losses at the gene ends were 1 base for V and 4 bases for J; bases not matched to a gene: 9. For the CDR3, the DNA is TGTGCCAGCAGTGAAGAAACTTTCTCAGGGGGCTATGGCTACACCTTC. Amino acid sequence: CASSEETFSGGYGYTF.

This clonotype was seen a few times. This may stem from a read error, because a much larger clone lies one nucleotide away. The CDR3 spells CASSYPNKWIDTQYF. CDR3 DNA sequence: TGTGCCAGCAGTTACCCGAATAAGTGGATCGATACGCAGTATTTT. The chain joins TRBV6-6 to TRBJ2-3; the D is unclear. The CDR3 has 15 residues. V was cut by 2 bases and J by 6 bases, with 15 bases left in between. Germline CDR1 MNHNY, CDR2 SVGAGI (reference sequence).

As to this clonotype: Possible read error: a much larger clone is one base away. This chain joins TRBV5-1 and TRBJ2-1; D tentatively fits TRBD1 or TRBD2 (5 bases each). V lost 1 base and J 5 bases, leaving 13 bases between the germline ends. From germline, CDR1 is SGHRS and CDR2 YFSETQ. The CDR3 is 15 residues long. This CDR3 reads CASSLILGRDNEQFF. CDR3 bases: TGCGCCAGCAGCTTGATACTGGGACGGGACAATGAGCAGTTCTTC. Looking up the rest from reference TRBV5-1 and TRBJ2-1 gives the full variable domain: KAGVTQTPRYLIKTRGQQVTLSCSPISGHRSVSWYQQTPGQGLQFLFEYFSETQRNKGNFPGRFSGRQFSNSRSEMNVSTLELGDSALYLCASSLILGRDNEQFFGPGTRLTVL.

This clonotype occurred many times. The rearrangement joins TRBV12-5 to TRBJ2-1; 7 nucleotides align to TRBD2. The germline CDR1 and CDR2 sequences are LGHNT and FRNRAP. Germline trimming cut 4 bases from V and 1 base from J; bases unmatched to any gene: 7. The CDR3 is 16 residues long. The CDR3: CASGSSGGSSYNEQFF. The CDR3 DNA reads TGTGCTAGTGGTTCCTCCGGCGGGAGTTCCTACAATGAGCAGTTCTTC. The full variable domain, completed using reference TRBV12-5 and TRBJ2-1, is DARVTQTPRHKVTEMGQEVTMRCQPILGHNTVFWYRQTMMQGLELLAYFRNRAPLDDSGMPKDRFSAEMPDATLATLKIQPSEPRDSAVYFCASGSSGGSSYNEQFFGPGTRLTVL.

This clonotype was observed a handful of times. The chain links TRBV7-2 to TRBJ1-2; D not certain. Germline V gene sequence: CDR1 SGHTA, CDR2 FQGNSA. The CDR3 is made up of 16 amino acids. Trimming left V 2 bases short and J 4 bases short, with 17 bases between. DNA for the CDR3: TGTGCCAGCAGCTTAAGCGATTGGCGACGGGGCTATGGCTACACCTTC. The encoded protein is CASSLSDWRRGYGYTF.